The T cell receptor (beta chain) under discussion was sequenced for a study of cytomegalovirus exposure and HLA in healthy donors. Whole-study findings and limits: The classifier, whose performance was assessed in both the original and validation cohorts, reportedly diagnosed cytomegalovirus status with high specificity and sensitivity. Further analysis, carried out later, found HLA-associated TCR beta chains more clonally expanded than equally common other chains. Analyses of presence/absence relied on an assumption of roughly uniform sequencing depth across donors.

Of note for this clone: Its antigen is unidentified.

The germline V gene encodes CDR1 LNHDA and CDR2 SQIVND (reference sequence). V was clipped by 9 bases and J by 4 bases; unmatched bases: 13. The CDR3 covers 15 residues. The PCR was carried out with 60 Vbeta primers and 13 Jbeta primers. Profiled with immunoSEQ multiplex PCR; TCRdb holds only in-frame clones, not every one. The table has 200,000 to 250,000 clones, approximately 81% seen once. The sample consisted of PBMCs. The genes are TRBV19 and TRBJ1-1, with 8 nucleotides matching TRBD1. The source is a girl aged 2 to 10 in good health and CMV-seronegative. CDR3 DNA sequence: TGTGCCAGCGCTACAGGGGGGCGTCAGTCCACTGAAGCTTTCTTT. This translates into CASATGGRQSTEAFF.